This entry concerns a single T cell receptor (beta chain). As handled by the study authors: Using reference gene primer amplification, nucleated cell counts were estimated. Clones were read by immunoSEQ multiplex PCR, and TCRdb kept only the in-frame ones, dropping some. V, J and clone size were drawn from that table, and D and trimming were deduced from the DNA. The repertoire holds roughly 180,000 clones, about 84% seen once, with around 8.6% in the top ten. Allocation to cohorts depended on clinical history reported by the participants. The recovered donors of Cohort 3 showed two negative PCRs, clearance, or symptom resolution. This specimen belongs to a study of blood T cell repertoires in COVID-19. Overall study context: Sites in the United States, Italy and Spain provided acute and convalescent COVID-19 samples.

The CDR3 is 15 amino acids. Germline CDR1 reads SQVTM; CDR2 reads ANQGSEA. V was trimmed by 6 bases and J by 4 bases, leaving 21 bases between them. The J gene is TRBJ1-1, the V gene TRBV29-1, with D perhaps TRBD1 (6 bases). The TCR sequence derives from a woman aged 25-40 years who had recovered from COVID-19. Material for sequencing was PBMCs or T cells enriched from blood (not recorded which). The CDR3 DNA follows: TGCAGCGTCTCGACCGGGACAAGGTTAGGCACTGAAGCTTTCTTT. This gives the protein CSVSTGTRLGTEAFF.